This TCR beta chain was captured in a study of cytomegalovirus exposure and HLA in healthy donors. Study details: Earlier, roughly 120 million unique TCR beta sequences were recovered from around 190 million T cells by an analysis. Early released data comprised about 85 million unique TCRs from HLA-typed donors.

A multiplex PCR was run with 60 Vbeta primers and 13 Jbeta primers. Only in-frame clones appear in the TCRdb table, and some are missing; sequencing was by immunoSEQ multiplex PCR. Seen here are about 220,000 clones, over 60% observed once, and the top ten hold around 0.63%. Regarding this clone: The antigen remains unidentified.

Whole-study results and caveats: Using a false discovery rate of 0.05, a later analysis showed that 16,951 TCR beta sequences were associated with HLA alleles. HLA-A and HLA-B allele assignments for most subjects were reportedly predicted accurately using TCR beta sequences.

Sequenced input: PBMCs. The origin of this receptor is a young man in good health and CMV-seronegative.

CDR3 loop: CASWRRTSDNEQFF. CDR3 nucleotide sequence: TGTGCCAGTTGGCGAAGGACTAGCGACAATGAGCAGTTCTTC. The rearrangement joins TRBV27 to TRBJ2-1, with 9 positions matching TRBD2. Germline-derived CDR1 and CDR2 are MNHEY and SMNVEV (reference sequence). The trim removed 9 bases at V and 5 bases at J, leaving 8 bases unmatched. The CDR3 is made up of 14 amino acids.